This passage covers 10 T cell receptor beta chains from one sample sequenced in a study of spatial heterogeneity in lung cancer. Regarding time point: sample taken at primary tumor resection. Researchers sequenced whole RNA taken from tumor, nontumor lung or frozen PBMC without sorting. From the 5' RACE reads, TCRdb called clonotypes with MiXCR, one entry per CDR3 protein. The sample holds about 45,000 distinct CDR3 sequences; about an eighth are singletons and the top ten take around three fifths. This specimen was PBMCs, taken at surgery. The source is a male donor with early-stage non-small cell lung cancer.

To note about this clonotype: The germline gene is not matched at one end of the junction; a read error may be the cause. This chain connects TRBV7-6 to TRBJ2-5; the match to TRBD2 covers 9 bases. Germline V gives CDR1 SGHVS, CDR2 FNYEAQ. The CDR3 totals 19 residues. CDR3 sequence (DNA): TGTGCCAGCGGCTTAGCGCGCGCGGGGGGGCCCTTTGAGAGGAGGGCCCAGTACTTC. Residues: CASGLARAGGPFERRAQYF.

This clonotype was found many times. The V gene is TRBV14, the J gene TRBJ2-7, with 9 bases identical to TRBD2. J gave up 6 bases and V 6 bases, and 6 bases lay outside the gene matches. Germline V lookup: CDR1 SGHDN, CDR2 FVKESK. CDR3 length equals 13 residues. CDR3: CASRAGTSPEQYF. In DNA form, the CDR3 reads TGTGCCAGCAGAGCCGGGACTAGCCCCGAGCAGTACTTC.

This clonotype showed up just a few times. CDR3 loop: CSADRAVNTEAFF. CDR3 in DNA: TGCAGCGCTGACAGGGCCGTGAACACTGAAGCTTTCTTT. This rearrangement joins TRBV29-1 to TRBJ1-1, with TRBD1 matching over 7 bases. The CDR3 length is 13 residues. The junction had 5 bases not matched to a gene; V was cut back by 7 bases and J by 0 bases. Germline CDR1 reads SQVTM; CDR2 reads ANQGSEA.

This clonotype has ten or more counts. The chain has TRBV11-1 and TRBJ2-1, with 11 positions matching TRBD2. CDR1 is SGHAT and CDR2 is FQDESV in the germline V gene (reference sequence). Trimming took 0 bases from V and 8 from J; bases not matched to a gene: 3. This CDR3 is 15 amino acids long. The CDR3 DNA reads as TGTGCCAGCAGCTTAGCTAGCGGGAGGGACGATGAGCAGTTCTTC. It translates to CASSLASGRDDEQFF.

With respect to this clonotype: The junction shows a germline mismatch at one end, possibly a read error. The genes are TRBV5-5 and TRBJ2-2; no clear D gene. Per the germline V gene, CDR1 is SGHKS and CDR2 is YYEKEE (reference sequence). The CDR3 loop spans 12 amino acids. The chain's CDR3 is CASSWNTVELFF. CDR3 coding DNA: TGTGCCAGCAGCTGGAACACCGTGGAGCTGTTTTTT. Based on the CDR3 plus reference TRBV5-5 and TRBJ2-2, the full variable domain is DAGVTQSPTHLIKTRGQQVTLRCSPISGHKSVSWYQQVLGQGPQFIFQYYEKEERGRGNFPDRFSARQFPNYSSELNVNALLLGDSALYLCASSWNTVELFFGEGSRLTVL.

This clonotype has a handful of counts. The chain couples TRBV2 to TRBJ2-3; D might be TRBD1 (6 bases). This CDR3 comprises 14 residues. The germline V gene encodes CDR1 SNHLY and CDR2 FYNNEI. Trimming removed 10 bases from V and 2 bases from J, with 16 bases in between. The CDR3 DNA reads TGTGCCACTAGAGGGGGAGTAGCCACAGATACGCAGTATTTT. The encoded protein is CATRGGVATDTQYF.

This clonotype was detected only a few times. V is TRBV28 and J is TRBJ1-6; D remains unclear. The V gene's germline CDR1 is MDHEN and CDR2 SYDVKM. V was trimmed by 2 bases and J by 9 bases, leaving 8 bases between them. The CDR3 runs 13 residues. The CDR3 loop reads CASSLQRFSPLHF. The CDR3, as DNA: TGTGCCAGCAGTTTACAGCGGTTTTCACCCCTCCACTTT.

The chain links TRBV20-1 to TRBJ1-2; D call uncertain. The CDR3 is 11 amino acids. CDR1 is DFQATT and CDR2 is SNEGSKA in the germline V gene (reference sequence). With 6 bases removed from V and 8 bases from J, the gap between germline ends came to 13 bases. CDR3 amino acids: CSAQRDRGYTF. The CDR3, as DNA: TGCAGTGCGCAGAGGGATAGAGGCTACACCTTC.

The chain combines TRBV5-1 with TRBJ2-3, with 8 bases fitting TRBD2. The CDR3 has 16 amino acids. The germline V gene encodes CDR1 SGHRS and CDR2 YFSETQ. J lost 2 bases, V lost 0 bases, and 5 bases had no gene match. CDR3 sequence: CASSLEGRGATDTQYF. In DNA form, the CDR3 reads TGCGCCAGCAGCTTGGAAGGGCGGGGGGCCACAGATACGCAGTATTTT.

This clonotype was counted at least ten times. The rearrangement joins TRBV20-1 to TRBJ1-6; the D gene is possibly TRBD1 (5 bases). The length of the CDR3 is 12 residues. Germline V gene data show CDR1 as DFQATT and CDR2 as SNEGSKA (reference sequence). The V end was cut by 7 bases, the J end by 10 bases, with 14 bases between. The CDR3: CSVPPGLSPLHF. The CDR3 DNA follows: TGCAGTGTTCCGCCAGGGCTATCACCCCTCCACTTT.